The next 24 T cell receptor beta chains were all read from a single sample in a study of identical twins. Using its own MiXCR run on the 5' RACE reads, TCRdb lists one record per CDR3 protein. The table includes roughly 720,000 distinct CDR3 sequences, 15% to 20% detected once. The sample was also reused in another study, on T cells expressing NK-cell markers.

The material sequenced was PBMCs. The receptors come from a young woman in good health.

The genes are TRBV29-1 and TRBJ2-5, with D possibly TRBD1 on 5 matching bases. The germline V gene has CDR1 SQVTM and CDR2 ANQGSEA. This CDR3 comprises 13 residues. Trimming took 6 bases from V and 5 from J, leaving 16 bases between them. CDR3 in amino acids: CSVGAHQGETQYF. The DNA of the CDR3 is TGCAGCGTCGGCGCCCATCAGGGTGAGACCCAGTACTTC.

This clonotype was found a few times. V usage is TRBV10-3 and J usage is TRBJ2-5, with D hard to call. Germline V CDR1 and CDR2: ENHRY, SYGVKD. V shed 4 bases and J shed 2 bases, with 8 bases lying between them. The CDR3 spans 13 residues. The CDR3 spells CAISARNQETQYF. The CDR3 DNA is TGTGCCATCAGTGCCAGGAATCAAGAGACCCAGTACTTC.

The gene calls are TRBV5-5 and TRBJ1-1; the D is unclear. Germline CDR1 SGHKS, CDR2 YYEKEE (reference sequence). The CDR3 contains 14 residues. V gave up 2 bases and J gave up 4 bases, with 12 bases separating them. The DNA for the CDR3 is TGTGCCAGCAGCTTCCGACGGGAGTTCACTGAAGCTTTCTTT. This translates into CASSFRREFTEAFF. Complete variable domain (other parts from reference TRBV5-5 and TRBJ1-1): DAGVTQSPTHLIKTRGQQVTLRCSPISGHKSVSWYQQVLGQGPQFIFQYYEKEERGRGNFPDRFSARQFPNYSSELNVNALLLGDSALYLCASSFRREFTEAFFGQGTRLTVV.

A note on this clonotype: A read error is possible here, since a much larger clone lies one base away. The V call is TRBV24-1, the J call TRBJ1-5, with no clear D. This CDR3 has 16 amino acids. Trimming left V 6 bases short and J 0 bases short, with 14 bases between. Germline-derived CDR1 and CDR2 are KGHDR and SFDVKD. The CDR3 DNA reads as TGTGCCACCAGTCCCGCGGTGGCTTATAGCAATCAGCCCCAGCATTTT. It encodes CATSPAVAYSNQPQHF.

This clonotype was observed a handful of times. V is TRBV12-3 or TRBV12-4 and J is TRBJ2-3; D gene ambiguous. The CDR3 is made up of 13 amino acids. With 6 bases removed from V and 2 bases from J, the gap between germline ends came to 9 bases. CDR3 loop: CASRVAYTDTQYF. CDR3 nucleotide sequence: TGTGCCAGCAGGGTAGCTTACACAGATACGCAGTATTTT.

The chain joins TRBV9 to TRBJ2-7; TRBD1 matches at 7 bases. Trimming at V came to 0 bases and at J to 3 bases, leaving 3 bases not matched to a gene. The germline gives CDR1 SGDLS, CDR2 YYNGEE. This CDR3 has 14 amino acids. The CDR3 region is CASSVGQGNYEQYF. CDR3 DNA sequence: TGTGCCAGCAGCGTAGGACAGGGTAACTACGAGCAGTACTTC.

This clonotype has just a few counts. This sequence joins TRBV20-1 and TRBJ2-6; no clear D. Germline V CDR1 and CDR2: DFQATT, SNEGSKA (reference sequence). Trimming left V 3 bases short and J 0 bases short, with 9 bases between. The CDR3 consists of 15 residues. The CDR3: CSARSQLSGANVLTF. As DNA, the CDR3 is TGCAGTGCTAGGTCCCAGCTCTCTGGGGCCAACGTCCTGACTTTC.

This clonotype turned up a few times. Here the CDR3 DNA reads TGTGCCAGCAGCCTACGTCCAGGGGAAAACATGAACACTGAAGCTTTCTTT. Protein product: CASSLRPGENMNTEAFF. J is TRBJ1-1 and V is TRBV27; D perhaps matches TRBD1 (6 bases). Germline V CDR1 and CDR2: MNHEY, SMNVEV (reference sequence). The CDR3 consists of 17 residues. Trimming took 6 bases from V and 0 from J, leaving 20 bases between them.

The chain is built from TRBV20-1 and TRBJ2-3; TRBD2 might be the D (5 bases). Germline CDR1 DFQATT, CDR2 SNEGSKA (reference sequence). Trimming removed 5 bases at V and 4 bases at J, with 16 bases between. The CDR3 is made up of 14 amino acids. The CDR3 sequence: CSARPLGKPDTQYF. The CDR3 nucleotides read TGCAGTGCTCGCCCTCTCGGGAAGCCAGATACGCAGTATTTT.

The V and J genes are TRBV7-2 and TRBJ2-7; unclear D gene. V was pared by 1 base and J by 1 base, with 8 bases between. Per the germline V gene, CDR1 is SGHTA and CDR2 is FQGNSA. This CDR3 spans 14 amino acids. This chain's CDR3 is CASSLVSASYEQYF. The DNA for the CDR3 is TGTGCCAGCAGCTTAGTATCCGCGTCCTACGAGCAGTACTTC.

J is TRBJ2-1 and V is TRBV5-1; D could derive from TRBD1 or TRBD2 (5 bases each). V was trimmed by 0 bases and J by 4 bases, leaving 14 bases between them. This CDR3 contains 16 residues. Germline V CDR1 and CDR2: SGHRS, YFSETQ. CDR3 sequence reads: CASSLEGTGRYNEQFF. DNA for the CDR3: TGCGCCAGCAGCTTGGAGGGGACCGGACGGTACAATGAGCAGTTCTTC. Supplemented by reference TRBV5-1 and TRBJ2-1, the full variable domain reads KAGVTQTPRYLIKTRGQQVTLSCSPISGHRSVSWYQQTPGQGLQFLFEYFSETQRNKGNFPGRFSGRQFSNSRSEMNVSTLELGDSALYLCASSLEGTGRYNEQFFGPGTRLTVL.

This clonotype was seen many times. This chain connects TRBV7-2 to TRBJ2-1; TRBD2 agrees at 9 bases. V was pared by 1 base and J by 4 bases, with 2 bases of the junction left unmatched. The CDR3 spans 15 residues. Germline V gene lookup returns CDR1 SGHTA and CDR2 FQGNSA. The CDR3 sequence: CASSLGAGGYNEQFF. The CDR3 DNA reads as TGTGCCAGCAGCTTAGGTGCGGGAGGGTACAATGAGCAGTTCTTC. Full variable domain (remainder filled in from reference TRBV7-2 and TRBJ2-1): GAGVSQSPSNKVTEKGKDVELRCDPISGHTALYWYRQSLGQGLEFLIYFQGNSAPDKSGLPSDRFSAERTGGSVSTLTIQRTQQEDSAVYLCASSLGAGGYNEQFFGPGTRLTVL.

The chain is built from TRBV7-2 and TRBJ1-2; 8 bases are a match to TRBD1. The CDR3 consists of 15 residues. CDR1 and CDR2 from the germline V gene are SGHTA and FQGNSA. Trimming took 5 bases from V and 3 from J; bases not matched to a gene: 8. CDR3 loop: CASSPRTGIYYGYTF. DNA for the CDR3: TGTGCCAGCAGCCCCAGGACAGGGATCTACTATGGCTACACCTTC.

This chain uses TRBV6-5 with TRBJ2-7; no firm D call. CDR1 MNHEY and CDR2 SVGAGI come from the germline V gene. The V end lost 0 bases, the J end lost 7 bases, and 10 bases lay between the germline ends. This CDR3 has 13 amino acids. The DNA for the CDR3 is TGTGCCAGCAGTTACTCATATCTACGGGAGCAGTACTTC. Amino acids: CASSYSYLREQYF.

This clonotype was detected only a few times. The chain joins TRBV20-1 to TRBJ2-5; D is ambiguous. Trimming pared 5 bases from V and 3 bases from J, leaving 4 bases between. Germline CDR1 and CDR2: DFQATT and SNEGSKA (reference sequence). The CDR3 sequence is 10 residues long. This CDR3 is CSALKETQYF. CDR3 DNA sequence: TGCAGTGCTTTAAAAGAGACCCAGTACTTC.

This chain uses TRBV12-3 or TRBV12-4 with TRBJ2-1; TRBD2 agrees at 10 bases. V lost 8 bases and J lost 1; bases outside the gene matches: 5. The CDR3 has 15 amino acids. The CDR3 spells CASLSGGGSYNEQFF. CDR3 nucleotides: TGTGCCAGCTTAAGCGGGGGGGGATCCTACAATGAGCAGTTCTTC.

CDR3 region: CATSRDRRSGANVLTF. As DNA, the CDR3 is TGTGCCACCAGCAGAGATCGGAGATCCGGGGCCAACGTCCTGACTTTC. V usage is TRBV15 and J usage is TRBJ2-6; D is unclear. CDR1 and CDR2 (germline): LNHNV, YYDKDF (reference sequence). V dropped 0 bases and J dropped 4 bases, with 10 bases sitting between them. The CDR3 totals 16 residues.

This clonotype has at least ten counts. At one of its ends the junction is not consistent with the germline gene, which may arise from a read error. The chain employs TRBV7-7 and TRBJ2-1; 7 bases are shared with TRBD2. Germline assignment: CDR1 SSHAT and CDR2 FNYEAQ (reference sequence). CDR3 length: 17 amino acids. DNA of the CDR3: TGTGCTAGCAGCTTAGGCGCTGGACGGGGGGTCGGAAATGAGCAGTTCTTC. Translation gives CASSLGAGRGVGNEQFF.

This sequence joins TRBV27 and TRBJ2-2; either TRBD1 or TRBD2 may fit D (5 bases each). V shed 3 bases and J shed 2 bases, with 13 bases lying between them. The length of the CDR3 is 16 residues. Per germline, CDR1 MNHEY and CDR2 SMNVEV (reference sequence). The CDR3 spells CASSFSGQVNTGELFF. In nucleotides, the CDR3 is TGTGCCAGCAGTTTCTCGGGGCAGGTTAACACCGGGGAGCTGTTTTTT.

CDR3 amino acids: CASSEGGNYQETQYF. CDR3 nucleotide sequence: TGTGCCAGCAGTGAAGGGGGGAACTACCAAGAGACCCAGTACTTC. The V call is TRBV25-1, the J call TRBJ2-5; D might be TRBD2 (6 bases). The CDR3 extends over 15 amino acids. With 2 bases removed from V and 0 bases from J, the gap between germline ends came to 10 bases. Germline V gives CDR1 MGHDK, CDR2 SYGVNS.

The CDR3 coding sequence is TGTGCCAGCAGCTCGGTGGCGGATGAGCAGTACTTC. Translation gives CASSSVADEQYF. The chain combines TRBV7-9 with TRBJ2-7; D not resolved. Germline V CDR1 and CDR2: SEHNR, FQNEAQ (reference sequence). Trimming took off 4 bases at V and 7 bases at J, with 11 bases between the two ends. The CDR3 sequence is 12 residues long.

This clonotype turned up a few times. The chain couples TRBV7-9 to TRBJ1-1; TRBD1 is a possible D gene (5 bases). Trimming pared 1 base from V and 6 bases from J, leaving 9 bases between. Germline CDR1 is SEHNR and CDR2 is FQNEAQ (reference sequence). The CDR3 runs 13 residues. CDR3 coding DNA: TGTGCCAGCAGCTTAGAGTGGGGGGCTGAAGCTTTCTTT. It codes for CASSLEWGAEAFF. Full variable domain (remainder filled in from reference TRBV7-9 and TRBJ1-1): DTGVSQNPRHKITKRGQNVTFRCDPISEHNRLYWYRQTLGQGPEFLTYFQNEAQLEKSRLLSDRFSAERPKGSFSTLEIQRTEQGDSAMYLCASSLEWGAEAFFGQGTRLTVV.

On this clonotype itself: One junction end disagrees with the germline gene, perhaps due to a read error. J is TRBJ2-5 and V is TRBV29-1; perhaps TRBD2 as D (7 bases). Germline V lookup: CDR1 SQVTM, CDR2 ANQGSEA. This CDR3 spans 12 amino acids. The CDR3, as DNA: TGCAGCGTCCACGGGGGGCAAGGGACCCAGTACTTC. It codes for CSVHGGQGTQYF. Based on the CDR3 plus reference TRBV29-1 and TRBJ2-5, the full variable domain is SAVISQKPSRDICQRGTSLTIQCQVDSQVTMMFWYRQQPGQSLTLIATANQGSEATYESGFVIDKFPISRPNLTFSTLTVSNMSPEDSSIYLCSVHGGQGTQYFGPGTRLLVL.

This clonotype was counted a few times. This chain connects TRBV6-1 to TRBJ1-1; D might be TRBD1 (5 bases). Germline loops: CDR1 MNHNS, CDR2 SASEGT. The CDR3 runs 17 residues. V lost 8 bases and J lost 2, with 24 bases in between. CDR3 in DNA: TGTGCCAGCTGGATCCGGTGGGGAAGACAGCCTAACACTGAAGCTTTCTTT. It codes for CASWIRWGRQPNTEAFF.